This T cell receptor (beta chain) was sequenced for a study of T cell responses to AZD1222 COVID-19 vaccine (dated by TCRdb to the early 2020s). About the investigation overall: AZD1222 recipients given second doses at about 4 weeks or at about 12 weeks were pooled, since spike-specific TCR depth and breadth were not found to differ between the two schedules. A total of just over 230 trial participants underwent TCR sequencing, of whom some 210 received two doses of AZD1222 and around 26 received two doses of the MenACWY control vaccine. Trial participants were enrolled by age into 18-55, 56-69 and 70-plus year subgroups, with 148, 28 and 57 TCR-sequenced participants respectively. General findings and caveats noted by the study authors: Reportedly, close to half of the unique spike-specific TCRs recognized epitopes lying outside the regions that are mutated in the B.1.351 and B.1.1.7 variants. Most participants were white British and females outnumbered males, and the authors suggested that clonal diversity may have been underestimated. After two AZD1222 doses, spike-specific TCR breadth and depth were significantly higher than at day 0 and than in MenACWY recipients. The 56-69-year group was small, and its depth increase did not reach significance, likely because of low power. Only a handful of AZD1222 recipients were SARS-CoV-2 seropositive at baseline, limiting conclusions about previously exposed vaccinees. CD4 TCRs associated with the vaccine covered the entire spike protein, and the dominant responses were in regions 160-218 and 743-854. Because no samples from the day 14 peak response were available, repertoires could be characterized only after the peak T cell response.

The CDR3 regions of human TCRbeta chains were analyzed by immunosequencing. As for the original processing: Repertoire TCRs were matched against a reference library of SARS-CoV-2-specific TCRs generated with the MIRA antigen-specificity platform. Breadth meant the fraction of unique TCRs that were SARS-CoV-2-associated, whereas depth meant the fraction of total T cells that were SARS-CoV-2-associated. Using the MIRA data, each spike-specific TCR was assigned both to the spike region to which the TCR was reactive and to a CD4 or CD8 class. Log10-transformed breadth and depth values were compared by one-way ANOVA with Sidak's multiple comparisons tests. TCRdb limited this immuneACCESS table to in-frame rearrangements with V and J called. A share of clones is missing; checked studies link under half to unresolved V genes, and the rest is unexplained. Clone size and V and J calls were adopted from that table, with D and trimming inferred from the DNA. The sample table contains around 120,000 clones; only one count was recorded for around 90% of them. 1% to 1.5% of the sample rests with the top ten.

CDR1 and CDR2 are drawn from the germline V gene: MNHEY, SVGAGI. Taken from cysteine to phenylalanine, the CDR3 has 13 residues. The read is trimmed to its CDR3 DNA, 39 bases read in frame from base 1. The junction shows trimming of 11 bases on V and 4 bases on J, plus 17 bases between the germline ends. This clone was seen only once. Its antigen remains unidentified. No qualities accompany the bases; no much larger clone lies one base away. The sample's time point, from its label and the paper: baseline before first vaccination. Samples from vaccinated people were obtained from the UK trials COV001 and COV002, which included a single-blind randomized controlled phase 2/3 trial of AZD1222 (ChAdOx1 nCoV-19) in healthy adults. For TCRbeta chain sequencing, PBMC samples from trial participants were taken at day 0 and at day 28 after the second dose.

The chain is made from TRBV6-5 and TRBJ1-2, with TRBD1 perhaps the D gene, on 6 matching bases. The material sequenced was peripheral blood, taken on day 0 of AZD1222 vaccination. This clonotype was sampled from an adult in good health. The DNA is TGTGCCGGACTTAGGGCCAGGGGCTATGGCTACACCTTC. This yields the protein CAGLRARGYGYTF.